These 30 T cell receptor beta chains were all obtained from the same sample, sequenced in a study of beta chain features in type 1 diabetes. Investigators reverse transcribed all isolated RNA, so they sequenced expressed TCRB transcripts. Here immunoSEQ multiplex PCR was the method, and the copy in TCRdb shows in-frame clones only, minus some. The sample has 250,000 to 300,000 clones; about 8.5% are singletons. The sequenced sample was central memory CD4+ T cells from blood. Receptors originate from a woman under 30 in good health.

In its sample, this clone was seen many times. The chain joins TRBV7-2 to TRBJ2-1; D unclear. This CDR3 has 13 residues. Germline V gene sequence: CDR1 SGHTA, CDR2 FQGNSA. The V gene lost 3 bases and the J gene lost 1 base, with 4 bases spanning the gap. CDR3 protein: CASSFLSYNEQFF. The CDR3 DNA reads TGTGCCAGCAGCTTTTTGTCCTACAATGAGCAGTTCTTC.

By frequency in the sample, this clone is medium-sized. Other DNA sequences in the sample encode the same CDR3. This chain joins TRBV29-1 and TRBJ1-1, with no clear D. The V end was cut by 4 bases, the J end by 0 bases, with 6 bases between. The CDR3 consists of 12 residues. From germline, CDR1 is SQVTM and CDR2 ANQGSEA. In nucleotides, the CDR3 is TGCAGCGTTGCATCGGTGAACACTGAAGCTTTCTTT. Translated: CSVASVNTEAFF. Full variable domain (missing parts from reference TRBV29-1 and TRBJ1-1): SAVISQKPSRDICQRGTSLTIQCQVDSQVTMMFWYRQQPGQSLTLIATANQGSEATYESGFVIDKFPISRPNLTFSTLTVSNMSPEDSSIYLCSVASVNTEAFFGQGTRLTVV.

This clone has just a few counts. V is TRBV7-8 and J is TRBJ2-5; perhaps D is TRBD1 or TRBD2 (5 bases each). Looked up from germline, CDR1 is SGHVS and CDR2 is FQNEAQ. This CDR3 is 15 amino acids long. V was cut by 2 bases and J by 1 base, with 11 bases left in between. CDR3 protein: CASSLLSGAQETQYF. The CDR3, as DNA: TGTGCCAGCAGCTTACTCTCCGGGGCCCAAGAGACCCAGTACTTC. Looking up the rest from reference TRBV7-8 and TRBJ2-5 gives the full variable domain: GAGVSQSPRYKVAKRGQDVALRCDPISGHVSLFWYQQALGQGPEFLTYFQNEAQLDKSGLPSDRFFAERPEGSVSTLKIQRTQQEDSAVYLCASSLLSGAQETQYFGPGTRLLVL.

The chain has TRBV7-2 and TRBJ1-3, with TRBD1 matching 10 bases. J was trimmed by 8 bases and V by 3 bases; bases with no gene match: 7. The germline V gene has CDR1 SGHTA and CDR2 FQGNSA. The CDR3 totals 15 residues. The CDR3 loop reads CASSLMGTGADTIYF. The CDR3 DNA reads as TGTGCCAGCAGCTTGATGGGGACAGGGGCGGACACCATATATTTT.

V is TRBV5-1 and J is TRBJ2-5; no definite D call. Deletions cut 4 bases from V and 3 bases from J, with 16 bases between. This CDR3 region has 15 residues. Germline CDR1 reads SGHRS; CDR2 reads YFSETQ. The CDR3 reads CASSTSPGPKETQYF. In nucleotides, the CDR3 is TGCGCCAGCAGCACCTCGCCGGGCCCTAAAGAGACCCAGTACTTC.

This clone was observed a handful of times. This chain uses TRBV9 with TRBJ2-7; 7 positions agree with TRBD1. The CDR3 contains 15 residues. V gave up 0 bases and J gave up 2 bases; unmatched junction bases: 5. Germline V CDR1 and CDR2: SGDLS, YYNGEE. CDR3 residues: CASSVEQGWTYEQYF. The CDR3 nucleotides are TGTGCCAGCAGCGTAGAACAGGGGTGGACCTACGAGCAGTACTTC.

The CDR3 loop is CASSGTGGPDIQYF. The CDR3 nucleotides are TGTGCCAGCAGCGGGACAGGGGGGCCGGACATTCAGTACTTC. V gene TRBV6-1 combines with J gene TRBJ2-4; 11 positions agree with TRBD1. Looked up from germline, CDR1 is MNHNS and CDR2 is SASEGT. This CDR3 is built from 14 residues. V was pared by 6 bases and J by 8 bases, with 6 bases of the junction left unmatched.

The rearrangement joins TRBV2 to TRBJ2-5; tentatively, D is TRBD2 (5 bases). Trimming cost V 1 base and J 0 bases, with 6 bases left between them. CDR1 and CDR2 from the germline V gene are SNHLY and FYNNEI. The CDR3 covers 14 residues. CDR3 residues: CASSEGGYQETQYF. The CDR3 coding sequence is TGTGCCAGCAGTGAAGGAGGGTACCAAGAGACCCAGTACTTC.

This chain links TRBV6-6 with TRBJ2-4; 7 bases are shared with TRBD2. The CDR3 contains 15 residues. Germline trimming cut 7 bases from V and 7 bases from J; bases unmatched to any gene: 13. In germline, CDR1 is MNHNY, CDR2 SVGAGI (reference sequence). DNA of the CDR3: TGTGCCAGCACCCAAATAGGGACTACGAATAACATTCAGTACTTC. The encoded protein is CASTQIGTTNNIQYF.

The chain joins TRBV6-1 to TRBJ2-5, with TRBD1 matching 7 bases. V was clipped by 4 bases and J by 5 bases; unmatched bases: 10. This CDR3 is built from 15 residues. Germline lookup yields CDR1 MNHNS and CDR2 SASEGT. The CDR3 loop reads CASSGTLQGKETQYF. Written as DNA, the CDR3 is TGTGCCAGCAGTGGGACGTTACAGGGGAAGGAGACCCAGTACTTC.

This clone occurred a few times. This chain uses TRBV28 with TRBJ1-2, with a tentative D call TRBD1 (5 bases). Germline V gene data show CDR1 as MDHEN and CDR2 as SYDVKM. With 5 bases removed from V and 6 bases from J, the gap between germline ends came to 16 bases. This CDR3 has 14 amino acids. The CDR3 is CASSRGDRPNGYTF. CDR3 nucleotide sequence: TGTGCCAGCAGTAGGGGAGACAGACCCAATGGCTACACCTTC.

The chain recombines TRBV20-1 with TRBJ2-7; D gene uncertain. CDR1 and CDR2 (germline): DFQATT, SNEGSKA (reference sequence). There are 11 residues in the CDR3. V was trimmed by 0 bases and J by 6 bases, leaving 6 bases between them. In DNA form, the CDR3 reads TGCAGTGCTAGAGAGCTGGGCGAGCAGTACTTC. Its translation: CSARELGEQYF.

Here the CDR3 DNA reads TGTGCCAGCATCTCAGCTGGCACGGGGCCGAGTGAGCAGTTCTTC. Its translation: CASISAGTGPSEQFF. This sequence joins TRBV5-5 and TRBJ2-1; D might be TRBD1 or TRBD2, each matching 5 bases. Trimming took off 6 bases at V and 9 bases at J, with 22 bases between the two ends. The germline V gene has CDR1 SGHKS and CDR2 YYEKEE (reference sequence). This CDR3 has 15 residues.

This clone appeared a few times. This chain joins TRBV7-3 and TRBJ2-3; tentatively, D is TRBD1 or TRBD2 (5 bases each). The CDR3 covers 16 residues. Trimming took off 3 bases at V and 6 bases at J, with 19 bases between the two ends. The germline V gene encodes CDR1 SGHTA and CDR2 FQGTGA. This CDR3 reads CASSLGPGLDSDTQYF. The CDR3 DNA reads as TGTGCCAGCAGCTTGGGACCGGGCCTAGATTCCGATACGCAGTATTTT.

This clone occurred a few times. This chain links TRBV29-1 with TRBJ2-7; the match to TRBD2 covers 11 bases. V shed 4 bases and J 2 bases; nucleotides not matched to a gene: 4. Germline-derived CDR1 and CDR2 are SQVTM and ANQGSEA. The CDR3 is made up of 14 amino acids. The CDR3 loop is CSVALTSGAYEQYF. The CDR3 coding sequence is TGCAGCGTTGCTTTGACTAGCGGGGCCTACGAGCAGTACTTC.

The sample holds a few counts of this clone. The genes are TRBV9 and TRBJ2-7, with D possibly matching TRBD1 (5 bases). Trimming shortened V by 3 bases and J by 2 bases, and 9 bases separated the two germline ends. CDR1 is SGDLS, CDR2 YYNGEE, per germline. The CDR3 has 13 amino acids. The CDR3 region is CASSADSPYEQYV. CDR3 bases: TGTGCCAGCAGCGCAGACAGTCCCTACGAGCAGTACGTC.

This clone was seen a few times. A much larger clone is a single base away; this may be a read error. Other nucleotide sequences in the sample specify the same CDR3. The V call is TRBV6-1, the J call TRBJ1-5, with 10 bases lining up with TRBD1. The germline V gene has CDR1 MNHNS and CDR2 SASEGT. The CDR3 has 14 amino acids. CDR3 amino acids: CASSVGQGGQPQHF. As DNA, the CDR3 is TGTGCCAGCAGTGTAGGACAGGGGGGACAGCCCCAGCACTTT.

This clone was found a few times. The rearrangement joins TRBV2 to TRBJ2-3; TRBD2 might be the D (6 bases). V was shortened by 11 bases and J by 6 bases, with 15 bases between the two germline ends. This CDR3 contains 12 residues. Per the germline V gene, CDR1 is SNHLY and CDR2 is FYNNEI. Here the CDR3 reads CAGGTLADTQYF. The CDR3 DNA follows: TGTGCCGGAGGGACTTTGGCGGATACGCAGTATTTT.

The chain employs TRBV7-9 and TRBJ1-2; the match to TRBD1 covers 7 bases. V trimming: 5 bases; J trimming: 5 bases; junction bases outside the gene matches: 14. CDR3 size: 16 residues. Germline V gives CDR1 SEHNR, CDR2 FQNEAQ (reference sequence). Written as DNA, the CDR3 is TGTGCCAGCAGCCCCCGGCGGTTGGAGGGGGCGTATGGCTACACCTTC. Translating it yields CASSPRRLEGAYGYTF.

The chain uses TRBV30 and TRBJ1-2; maybe TRBD1 (5 bases). Germline V gene lookup returns CDR1 GTSNPN and CDR2 SVGIG (reference sequence). The CDR3 sequence is 15 residues long. Trimming stripped 0 bases from V and 8 bases from J, with 19 bases between. The CDR3 reads CAWSVLLGQRRGYTF. DNA of the CDR3: TGTGCCTGGAGTGTATTATTGGGGCAGCGTCGCGGCTACACCTTC.

In this sample, this clone turned up a few times. V usage is TRBV19 and J usage is TRBJ2-4; D may correspond to TRBD1 or TRBD2 (5 bases each). CDR1 and CDR2 from the germline V gene are LNHDA and SQIVND (reference sequence). Trimming took 9 bases from V and 7 from J, leaving 10 bases between them. The CDR3 contains 11 residues. CDR3 loop: CASGALNIQYF. Here the CDR3 DNA reads TGTGCCAGCGGGGCACTGAACATTCAGTACTTC. Looking up the rest from reference TRBV19 and TRBJ2-4 gives the full variable domain: DGGITQSPKYLFRKEGQNVTLSCEQNLNHDAMYWYRQDPGQGLRLIYYSQIVNDFQKGDIAEGYSVSREKKESFPLTVTSAQKNPTAFYLCASGALNIQYFGAGTRLSVL.

This clone was detected many times. The V call is TRBV5-8, the J call TRBJ1-4; D is unresolved. CDR3 length: 15 amino acids. The germline V gene has CDR1 SGHTS and CDR2 YDEGEE. V lost 4 bases and J 8 bases, leaving 18 bases between the germline ends. For the CDR3, the DNA is TGTGCCAGCAGCACGAAGGACGGAAGGGAAGAAAAACTGTTTTTT. It specifies CASSTKDGREEKLFF.

This clone was counted at least ten times. The chain is built from TRBV6-5 and TRBJ1-4; no firm D call. V lost 5 bases, J lost 0 bases, and 10 bases lay in between. CDR3 length: 15 residues. CDR1 is MNHEY, CDR2 SVGAGI, per germline. The CDR3 bases are TGTGCCAGCAGTCCCACCGACGCAACTAATGAAAAACTGTTTTTT. Translating gives CASSPTDATNEKLFF.

Ten or more counts support this clone. V gene TRBV7-2 combines with J gene TRBJ2-3; the D gene could be TRBD1 or TRBD2 (5 bases each). Germline V CDR1 and CDR2: SGHTA, FQGNSA. The CDR3 has 14 residues. V was clipped by 3 bases and J by 0 bases, with 7 bases between them. The CDR3 nucleotides read TGTGCCAGCAGCTTCTGGGGGAGCACAGATACGCAGTATTTT. Its protein product is CASSFWGSTDTQYF.

V gene TRBV20-1 combines with J gene TRBJ2-5; TRBD2 matches 7 bases. The CDR3 spans 11 residues. From germline, CDR1 is DFQATT and CDR2 SNEGSKA (reference sequence). V lost 7 bases, J lost 3 bases, and 2 bases stayed unmatched. The CDR3 region is CSGGREETQYF. As DNA, the CDR3 is TGCAGTGGGGGGAGGGAAGAGACCCAGTACTTC.

This clone was observed a handful of times. This chain uses TRBV7-2 with TRBJ2-7; D is possibly TRBD1 (6 bases). The germline CDR1 and CDR2 sequences are SGHTA and FQGNSA. V was pared by 1 base and J by 0 bases, with 10 bases between. The CDR3 has 15 residues. The chain's CDR3 is CASSLGGTNSYEQYF. The CDR3 DNA is TGTGCCAGCAGCTTAGGTGGGACAAACTCCTACGAGCAGTACTTC. Based on the CDR3 plus reference TRBV7-2 and TRBJ2-7, the full variable domain is GAGVSQSPSNKVTEKGKDVELRCDPISGHTALYWYRQSLGQGLEFLIYFQGNSAPDKSGLPSDRFSAERTGGSVSTLTIQRTQQEDSAVYLCASSLGGTNSYEQYFGPGTRLTVT.

This clone has ten or more counts. This chain joins TRBV10-3 and TRBJ1-2; 10 bases agree with TRBD1. CDR3 size: 15 residues. Looked up from germline, CDR1 is ENHRY and CDR2 is SYGVKD. The V and J ends lost 0 bases and 2 bases, in that order; junction bases with no gene match: 0. CDR3 DNA: TGTGCCATCAGTGAGTCGGGACAGGGGAACTATGGCTACACCTTC. Amino acid sequence: CAISESGQGNYGYTF.

J is TRBJ2-7 and V is TRBV6-1; D remains ambiguous. The length of the CDR3 is 12 residues. Germline CDR1 and CDR2: MNHNS and SASEGT. Trimming cost V 4 bases and J 4 bases, with 8 bases left between them. CDR3: CASSVRLYEQYF. The CDR3 coding sequence is TGTGCCAGCAGTGTTCGGTTGTACGAGCAGTACTTC.

The chain employs TRBV13 and TRBJ1-2; D might be TRBD1 (5 bases). V was cut by 5 bases and J by 12 bases, with 16 bases left in between. This CDR3 comprises 12 residues. Germline CDR1 is PRHDT and CDR2 is FYEKMQ (reference sequence). CDR3 amino acids: CASSPRDGPNTF. DNA of the CDR3: TGTGCCAGCAGCCCCCGGGACGGTCCGAACACCTTC.

This clone has ten or more counts. The chain is built from TRBV5-6 and TRBJ1-5, with D tentatively TRBD1 (5 bases). The germline V gene encodes CDR1 SGHDT and CDR2 YYEEEE. The ends were cut back, 2 bases at V and 1 base at J, with 16 bases in the middle. The CDR3 length is 17 residues. The CDR3 loop is CASSFSNQGVSNQPQHF. The CDR3 region has the DNA TGTGCCAGCAGCTTTTCGAATCAGGGAGTAAGCAATCAGCCCCAGCATTTT. Using reference TRBV5-6 and TRBJ1-5 for the parts outside the CDR3, the full variable domain is DAGVTQSPTHLIKTRGQQVTLRCSPKSGHDTVSWYQQALGQGPQFIFQYYEEEERQRGNFPDRFSGHQFPNYSSELNVNALLLGDSALYLCASSFSNQGVSNQPQHFGDGTRLSIL.